This entry lists 12 T cell receptor beta chains sequenced from one sample in a study of Ad26.COV2.S vaccination and SARS-CoV-2 variants (dated by TCRdb to 2020 to 2023). The library was generated by the immunoSEQ multiplex PCR assay. TCRdb re-hosts the immuneACCESS table, in-frame sequences only. Its copies lack some clones; in the studies checked, an unresolved V gene accounts for under half of them, and the cause for the rest is not known. For this sample the table gives about 420,000 clones, of which roughly 90% were detected only once. The ten largest clones add up to approximately 4% of the sample. This specimen's treatment or condition label, interpreted: around 19 received Ad26.COV2.S at low or high dose, single or two shots; a few received placebo; per-sample allocation not given. For vaccine and placebo recipients, the sequenced repertoires came from samples collected on day 63 after the first injection.

The sample consisted of peripheral blood, taken in a trial of Ad26.COV2.S vaccine versus placebo. Every receptor here comes from a person between 18 and 59 years old who received the Ad26.COV2.S COVID-19 vaccine or a placebo.

The chain employs TRBV12-5 and TRBJ2-3, with 12 positions matching TRBD2. Germline V lookup: CDR1 LGHNT, CDR2 FRNRAP. This CDR3 has 16 residues. J gave up 2 bases and V 5 bases, and 5 bases lay outside the gene matches. CDR3 loop: CASGRGLAGLTDTQYF. CDR3 bases: TGTGCTAGTGGTCGAGGACTAGCGGGGCTCACAGATACGCAGTATTTT.

V is TRBV3-1 (or the pseudogene TRBV3-2) and J is TRBJ2-3; maybe TRBD2 (6 bases). The CDR3 is 14 amino acids. The ends were cut back, 0 bases at V and 15 bases at J, with 19 bases in the middle. Germline V CDR1 and CDR2: LGHDT, YNNKEL (reference sequence). As DNA, the CDR3 is TGTGCCAGCAGCCAAGACCCAATTGGCGGGAAGCTTTATTTT. Translating gives CASSQDPIGGKLYF.

This chain connects TRBV6-2 or TRBV6-3 to TRBJ2-3; unclear D gene. Trimming took 2 bases from V and 8 from J, leaving 23 bases between them. The CDR3 spans 17 residues. Germline V lookup: CDR1 MNHEY, CDR2 SVGEGT. The DNA of the CDR3 is TGTGCCAGCAGTTACCCGGACCGGCGAGGAGCAATTGGTACGCAGTATTTT. Translation: CASSYPDRRGAIGTQYF.

The chain has TRBV4-3 and TRBJ2-2; the D is unclear. Germline V gene lookup returns CDR1 LGHNA and CDR2 YSLEER. The CDR3 has 16 residues. The V and J ends lost 0 bases and 0 bases respectively, with 8 bases between them. CDR3 bases: TGCGCCAGCAGCCAAGATGGATATCCGAACACCGGGGAGCTGTTTTTT. As protein: CASSQDGYPNTGELFF.

The chain carries TRBV2 and TRBJ2-1; maybe TRBD1 (5 bases). The ends were cut back, 6 bases at V and 3 bases at J, with 15 bases in the middle. The CDR3 is 15 amino acids. CDR1 SNHLY and CDR2 FYNNEI come from the germline V gene. The CDR3 loop is CASRRTILDYNEQFF. CDR3 DNA: TGTGCCAGCAGGCGGACAATTCTTGACTACAATGAGCAGTTCTTC.

This chain uses TRBV28 with TRBJ2-7; D is perhaps TRBD1 or TRBD2 (5 bases each). The CDR3 runs to 17 residues. The V end was cut by 3 bases, the J end by 1 base, with 19 bases between. Germline CDR1 MDHEN, CDR2 SYDVKM. For the CDR3, the DNA is TGTGCCAGCAGTTTGAGGGCCCGGGACGGTACTTCCTACGAGCAGTACTTC. Translating it yields CASSLRARDGTSYEQYF.

The chain carries TRBV7-3 and TRBJ2-2; no clear D gene. This CDR3 is 14 amino acids long. Trimming stripped 7 bases from V and 0 bases from J, with 9 bases between. The V gene's germline CDR1 is SGHTA and CDR2 FQGTGA. The CDR3 nucleotides read TGTGCCAGCAAAACAGACTCGAACACCGGGGAGCTGTTTTTT. This encodes CASKTDSNTGELFF.

The chain joins TRBV27 to TRBJ1-1; D call uncertain. With 6 bases removed from V and 1 base from J, the gap between germline ends came to 12 bases. The CDR3 length is 14 residues. Germline V gives CDR1 MNHEY, CDR2 SMNVEV (reference sequence). CDR3 protein: CASRQTGPNTEAFF. CDR3 nucleotide sequence: TGTGCCAGCAGACAAACCGGACCGAACACTGAAGCTTTCTTT.

This clone was seen a few times. The V and J genes are TRBV27 and TRBJ2-5; D possibly corresponds to TRBD1 (6 bases). In germline, CDR1 is MNHEY, CDR2 SMNVEV (reference sequence). V gave up 5 bases and J gave up 5 bases, with 9 bases separating them. This CDR3 has 12 amino acids. The CDR3 DNA is TGTGCCAGCAGTCCAACAGGGGAGACCCAGTACTTC. It is translated as CASSPTGETQYF.

The chain uses TRBV5-3 and TRBJ1-4; no clear D gene. TRBV5-3 is given ORF status, its function remaining uncertain. The CDR3 totals 17 residues. The V and J ends lost 1 base and 3 bases respectively, with 16 bases between them. The CDR3 region is CARSLPGPCNPNEKLFF. In DNA form, the CDR3 reads TGTGCCAGAAGCTTGCCAGGACCGTGCAACCCTAATGAAAAACTGTTTTTT.

The chain is built from TRBV3-1 (or the pseudogene TRBV3-2) and TRBJ1-2, with D perhaps TRBD1 (6 bases). The V gene lost 0 bases and the J gene lost 0 bases, with 8 bases spanning the gap. This CDR3 contains 15 residues. Germline CDR1 and CDR2: LGHDT and YNNKEL (reference sequence). The chain's CDR3 is CASSQDWTANYGYTF. The DNA of the CDR3 is TGTGCCAGCAGCCAAGACTGGACAGCTAACTATGGCTACACCTTC.

This clone showed up just once. This chain uses TRBV30 with TRBJ1-5; D is uncertain. Trimming pared 0 bases from V and 7 bases from J, leaving 13 bases between. The CDR3 spans 14 residues. In germline, CDR1 is GTSNPN, CDR2 SVGIG (reference sequence). Here the CDR3 reads CAWSVVGQRQPQHF. In DNA, the CDR3 is TGTGCCTGGAGTGTAGTGGGTCAGAGGCAGCCCCAGCATTTT.